This T cell receptor (beta chain) originates from a study of Graves' ophthalmopathy and Graves' hyperthyroidism. Beta-chain TCR CDR3 regions were amplified from RNA transcripts. The library came from an HTBI-primed first-round RT-PCR and a second-round multiplex PCR. TCRdb recomputed calls from the multiplex PCR reads with MiXCR, one row per CDR3 protein. The sample includes about 620,000 distinct CDR3 sequences, 22% seen only once; the top ten take roughly 6.9%. New diagnoses, under 2 months' duration, and ages 18 to 65 characterized the hyperthyroidism patients. Turning to this clonotype: Its target is unknown.

This CDR3 comprises 16 residues. Per the germline V gene, CDR1 is LNHDA and CDR2 is SQIVND (reference sequence). Deletions cut 2 bases from V and 3 bases from J, with 14 bases between. Study-level points and caveats: This model predicted ophthalmopathy progression (sensitivity 70% to 71%, specificity 72.22%). A classifier, a 13-signature model, separated ophthalmopathy from stable hyperthyroidism with about 88% sensitivity and 75% to 82% specificity.

The sequence derives from a woman aged 18-30 years with stable Graves' hyperthyroidism. Some clones in this sample may be carry-over from other donors' samples. Sequencing was done on a sample of peripheral blood. V usage is TRBV19 and J usage is TRBJ1-5; the D gene is possibly TRBD1 (6 bases). The CDR3 DNA reads as TGTGCCAGTAGTATATACCCTACAGGGATCAATCAGCCCCAGCATTTT. Its translation is CASSIYPTGINQPQHF. The full variable domain, with the rest looked up from reference TRBV19 and TRBJ1-5, is DGGITQSPKYLFRKEGQNVTLSCEQNLNHDAMYWYRQDPGQGLRLIYYSQIVNDFQKGDIAEGYSVSREKKESFPLTVTSAQKNPTAFYLCASSIYPTGINQPQHFGDGTRLSIL.